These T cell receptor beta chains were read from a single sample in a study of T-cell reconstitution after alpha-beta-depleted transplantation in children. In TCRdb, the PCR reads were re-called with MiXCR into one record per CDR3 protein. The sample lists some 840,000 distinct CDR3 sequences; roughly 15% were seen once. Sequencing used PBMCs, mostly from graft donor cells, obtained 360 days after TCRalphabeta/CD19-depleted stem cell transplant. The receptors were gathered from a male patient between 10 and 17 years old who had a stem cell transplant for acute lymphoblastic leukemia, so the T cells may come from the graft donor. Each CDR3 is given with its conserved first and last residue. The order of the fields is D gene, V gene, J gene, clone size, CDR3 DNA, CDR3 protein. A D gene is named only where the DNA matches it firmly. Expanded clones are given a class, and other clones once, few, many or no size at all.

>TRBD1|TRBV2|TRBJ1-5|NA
TGTGCCAGCTGGGGGCAGGGGGCACGGCAGCCCCAGCATTTT
CASWGQGARQPQHF
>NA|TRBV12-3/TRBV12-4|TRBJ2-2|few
TGTGCCAGCAGTTTAGAAGGTCGGAACACCGGGGAGCTGTTTTTT
CASSLEGRNTGELFF
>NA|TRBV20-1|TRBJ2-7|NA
TGCAGTGCTAGGGGCACTGGGGGGCAGTACTTC
CSARGTGGQYF
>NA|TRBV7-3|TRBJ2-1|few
TGTGCCAGCAGCTTAGTGGGGTCGTCGGGCGGTGAGCAGTTCTTC
CASSLVGSSGGEQFF
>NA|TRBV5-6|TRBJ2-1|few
TGTGCCAGCAGCTTGTACCGGGAGATTGGTGAGCAGTTCTTC
CASSLYREIGEQFF
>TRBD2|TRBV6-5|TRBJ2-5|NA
TGTGCCAGCAGTTCCCCCGTACTAGCGGGCCCTCCGGAGACCCAGTACTTC
CASSSPVLAGPPETQYF
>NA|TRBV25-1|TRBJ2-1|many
TGTGCCAGCAGTGATGGGGGAGAGCAGTTCTTC
CASSDGGEQFF
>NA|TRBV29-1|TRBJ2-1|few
TGCAGCGTTGAAGATAGAAGGGGAACCCCCTACAATGAGCAGTTCTTC
CSVEDRRGTPYNEQFF
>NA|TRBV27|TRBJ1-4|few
TGTGCCAGCAGGGGAAGTGTTCCTAATGAAAAACTGTTTTTT
CASRGSVPNEKLFF
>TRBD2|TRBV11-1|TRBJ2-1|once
TGTGCCAGCAGCTTAGCACGGTCTAGCGGGAGAACGGGGAATGAGCAGTTCTTC
CASSLARSSGRTGNEQFF
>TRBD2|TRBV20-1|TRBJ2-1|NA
TGCAGTGCTTCGGCTAGCGGGAGGCTCAATGAGCAGTTCTTC
CSASASGRLNEQFF
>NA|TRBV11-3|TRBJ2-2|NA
TGTGCCAGCAGCTTAGATCTAAGGGGCAGTAACACCGGGGAGCTGTTTTTT
CASSLDLRGSNTGELFF
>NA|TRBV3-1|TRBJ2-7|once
TGTGCCAGCTCCGGGACTCTAACCTACGAGCAGTACTTC
CASSGTLTYEQYF
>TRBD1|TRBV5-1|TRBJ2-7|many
TGCGCCAGCAGCGTCTCCGGGACAGGGTCCTACGAGCAGTACTTC
CASSVSGTGSYEQYF
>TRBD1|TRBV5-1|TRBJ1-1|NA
TGCGCCAGCAGCTTACCAGGGGGCGGGAGCACTGAAGCTTTCTTT
CASSLPGGGSTEAFF
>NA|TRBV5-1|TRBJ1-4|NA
TGCGCCAGCAGCTTGATCGGGGGGCGTGAAAAACTGTTTTTT
CASSLIGGREKLFF
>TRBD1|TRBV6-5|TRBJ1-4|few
TGTGCCAGCAGTTCCGCCGGGACAGGCCGTGAAAAACTGTTTTTT
CASSSAGTGREKLFF
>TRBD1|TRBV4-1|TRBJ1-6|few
TGCGCCAGCAGCCAAGTTTGGACAGGGAAGAAGTTCCTCCACTTT
CASSQVWTGKKFLHF
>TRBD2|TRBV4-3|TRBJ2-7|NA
TGCGCCAGCAGTCGGACAGTACAAGTTAGTGCTAGCGGGAAACTCTCCTACGAGCAGTACTTC
CASSRTVQVSASGKLSYEQYF
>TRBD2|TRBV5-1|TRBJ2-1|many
TGTGCCAGCAGTCGACTAGCGGGTAATAATGAGCAGTTCTTC
CASSRLAGNNEQFF
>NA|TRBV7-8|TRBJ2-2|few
TGTGCCAGCAGGGGAGACAAGGCGTTAGGCACCGGGGAGCTGTTTTTT
CASRGDKALGTGELFF
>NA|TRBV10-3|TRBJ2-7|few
TGTGCCATCAGTGAATTGCAGGGACAATACGAGCAGTACTTC
CAISELQGQYEQYF
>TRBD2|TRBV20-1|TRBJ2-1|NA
TGCAGTGCTAGAGATGGGCGGGGGGCAGTTTCCTACAATGAGCAGTTCTTC
CSARDGRGAVSYNEQFF
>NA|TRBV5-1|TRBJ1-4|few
TGCGCCAGCAGCTCAGGGAGGGATAATGAAAAACTGTTTTTT
CASSSGRDNEKLFF
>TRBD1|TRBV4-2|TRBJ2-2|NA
TGTGCCAGCAGCCAAGATCCGAGACAGGGCTGGGCCGGGGAGCTGTTTTTT
CASSQDPRQGWAGELFF
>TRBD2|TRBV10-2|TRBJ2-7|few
TGCGCCAGCAGCCTCCCGACTAGCGGGAGAAGCGAGCAGTACTTC
CASSLPTSGRSEQYF
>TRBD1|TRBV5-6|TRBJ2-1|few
TGTGCCAGCAGCCCACAAGCCGGGACAGACTACAATGAGCAGTTCTTC
CASSPQAGTDYNEQFF
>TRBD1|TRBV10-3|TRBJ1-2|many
TGTGCCATCAGAGGGACAGGGTTAGGCTATGGCTACACCTTC
CAIRGTGLGYGYTF
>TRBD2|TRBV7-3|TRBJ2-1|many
TGTGCCAGCAGCTTAAATGGCATAGCGGGAGGTTACAATGAGCAGTTCTTC
CASSLNGIAGGYNEQFF
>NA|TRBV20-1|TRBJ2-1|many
TGCAGTGCTCCCAAAGGGGGCCTAGCGGAGCAGTTCTTC
CSAPKGGLAEQFF
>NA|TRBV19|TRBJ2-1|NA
TGTGCCACCTCGAGCGGATACAATGAGCAGTTCTTC
CATSSGYNEQFF
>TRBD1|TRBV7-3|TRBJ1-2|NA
TGTGCCAGCAGCTCGGGACAGACAGACTATGGCTACACCTTC
CASSSGQTDYGYTF
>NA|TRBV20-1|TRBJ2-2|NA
TGCAGTGCTGGAAGGCGGGCGGGAACGAACACCGGGGAGCTGTTTTTT
CSAGRRAGTNTGELFF
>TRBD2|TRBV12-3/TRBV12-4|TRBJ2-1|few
TGTGCCAGCAGCTTCTCTAGCGGGAGTATAAGGGATGAGCAGTTCTTC
CASSFSSGSIRDEQFF
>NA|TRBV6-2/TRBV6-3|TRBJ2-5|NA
TGTGCCAGCAGTTACGGTCGAAGTGGAGTTGTGGAGACCCAGTACTTC
CASSYGRSGVVETQYF
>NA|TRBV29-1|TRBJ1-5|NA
TGCAGCGTTGTCAGGGTTAGCAATCAGCCCCAGCATTTT
CSVVRVSNQPQHF
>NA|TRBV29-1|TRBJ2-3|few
TGCAGCGTTGAAGTATCCAGGGGTGGATACGGCACAGATACGCAGTATTTT
CSVEVSRGGYGTDTQYF
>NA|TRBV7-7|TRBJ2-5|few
TGTGCCAGCAGCCCCCGGGACTCGCCCTGGGAGACCCAGTACTTC
CASSPRDSPWETQYF
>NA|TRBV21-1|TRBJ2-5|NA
TGTGCCAGCAGCAAAGAAGTGGCGGGGGGCCTACGGGAGACCCAGTACTTC
CASSKEVAGGLRETQYF
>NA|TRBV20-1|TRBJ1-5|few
TGCAGTTTGGCAGGACCACTCAATCAGCCCCAGCATTTT
CSLAGPLNQPQHF
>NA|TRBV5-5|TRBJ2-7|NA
TGTGCCAGCAGCTTGGATGGACAGCCTCCCTACGAGCAGTACTTC
CASSLDGQPPYEQYF
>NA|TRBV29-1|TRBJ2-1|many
TGCAGCGTTGGGCGGGGACGCGAGCAGTTCTTC
CSVGRGREQFF
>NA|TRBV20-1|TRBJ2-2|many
TGCAGTGCTAGCCCCGGGGAGCTGTTTTTT
CSASPGELFF
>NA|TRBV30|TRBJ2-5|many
TGTGCCTGGAGCTACGGACAAGGAAAAGAGACCCAGTACTTC
CAWSYGQGKETQYF
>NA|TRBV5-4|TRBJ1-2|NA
TGTGCCAGCAGCTTGGCAAGGGGTGGAGGCTATGGCTACACCTTC
CASSLARGGGYGYTF
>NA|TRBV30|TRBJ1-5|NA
TGTGCCTGGACCCGGGACGGGGGACAGCCCCAGCATTTT
CAWTRDGGQPQHF
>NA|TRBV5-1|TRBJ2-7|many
TGCGCCAGCAGCTTCGACAGGAAGGGGACCTACGAGCAGTACTTC
CASSFDRKGTYEQYF
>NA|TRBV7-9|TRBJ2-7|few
TGTGCCAGCAGCTTCAGCGGACGCCCCCGGGGGTACGAGCAGTACTTC
CASSFSGRPRGYEQYF